The 21 T cell receptor beta chains below all came from one sample that was sequenced in a study of T-cell reconstitution after alpha-beta-depleted transplantation in children. The library targeted TCRbeta and was prepared with unique molecular identifiers. Each CDR3 protein gets one entry after TCRdb re-called the PCR reads with MiXCR. The sample lists about 980,000 distinct CDR3 sequences, roughly 29% occurring once. The source material was PBMCs, mostly from graft donor cells, sampled 360 days after TCRalphabeta/CD19-depleted stem cell transplant. Receptor source: a boy younger than two who had a stem cell transplant for SCID, so the T cells may come from the graft donor.

The chain employs TRBV29-1 and TRBJ1-1, with 7 bases lining up with TRBD1. V gave up 6 bases and J gave up 6 bases; unmatched junction bases: 10. The CDR3 is made up of 13 amino acids. The germline CDR1 and CDR2 sequences are SQVTM and ANQGSEA. CDR3: CSVVTGIGPEAFF. CDR3 nucleotide sequence: TGCAGCGTGGTGACAGGGATCGGCCCTGAAGCTTTCTTT.

This clonotype was picked up a small number of times. CDR3 bases: TGCGCCAGCAGCTTGGCGACAGGGAAGACTGAAGCTTTCTTT. Translation: CASSLATGKTEAFF. This rearrangement joins TRBV5-1 to TRBJ1-1, with 7 bases aligning to TRBD1. The CDR3 sequence is 14 residues long. The germline CDR1 and CDR2 sequences are SGHRS and YFSETQ. V lost 0 bases and J lost 5; bases outside the gene matches: 4. The entire variable domain, with the rest obtained from reference TRBV5-1 and TRBJ1-1, is as follows: KAGVTQTPRYLIKTRGQQVTLSCSPISGHRSVSWYQQTPGQGLQFLFEYFSETQRNKGNFPGRFSGRQFSNSRSEMNVSTLELGDSALYLCASSLATGKTEAFFGQGTRLTVV.

This clonotype showed up many times. J is TRBJ2-2 and V is TRBV5-1, with no clear D. The CDR3 totals 11 residues. Germline lookup yields CDR1 SGHRS and CDR2 YFSETQ. Trimming stripped 5 bases from V and 6 bases from J, with 5 bases between. The CDR3: CASSRPGELFF. CDR3 coding DNA: TGCGCCAGCAGTCGCCCCGGGGAGCTGTTTTTT.

This clonotype was picked up a small number of times. The chain has TRBV6-1 and TRBJ2-7; 10 nucleotides agree with TRBD1. Per germline, CDR1 MNHNS and CDR2 SASEGT. The ends lost 7 bases at V and 2 bases at J; junction bases unmatched: 5. The CDR3 runs 14 residues. CDR3 region: CASTAGQGTYEQYF. The CDR3 nucleotides are TGTGCCAGCACGGCGGGACAGGGGACCTACGAGCAGTACTTC.

This clonotype was seen only a few times. The chain has TRBV13 and TRBJ2-7; D may match TRBD1 or TRBD2 (5 bases each). CDR3 length: 16 amino acids. V shed 5 bases and J shed 2 bases, with 19 bases lying between them. In germline, CDR1 is PRHDT, CDR2 FYEKMQ (reference sequence). Here the CDR3 DNA reads TGTGCCAGCAGCAGGGCCGGGACGGACTCGACCTACGAGCAGTACTTC. Amino acids: CASSRAGTDSTYEQYF.

This clonotype was counted only a few times. The rearrangement uses TRBV15 and TRBJ2-1; TRBD2 matches 9 bases. The CDR3 has 18 residues. The V gene's germline CDR1 is LNHNV and CDR2 YYDKDF (reference sequence). The ends lost 3 bases at V and 2 bases at J; junction bases unmatched: 11. This chain's CDR3 is CATSRAGTSIGAYNEQFF. In nucleotides, the CDR3 is TGTGCCACCAGCAGGGCCGGGACTAGCATCGGGGCCTACAATGAGCAGTTCTTC.

This clonotype appeared a few times. The rearrangement uses TRBV5-1 and TRBJ2-2, with a possible D match to TRBD2 (5 bases). Germline V lookup: CDR1 SGHRS, CDR2 YFSETQ. The CDR3 covers 14 residues. Trimming left V 5 bases short and J 1 base short, with 9 bases between. This CDR3 is CASSGLVNTGELFF. The CDR3 region has the DNA TGCGCCAGCAGTGGACTGGTGAACACCGGGGAGCTGTTTTTT.

This chain uses TRBV11-2 with TRBJ2-3, with a weak D call TRBD1 (5 bases). The CDR3 loop spans 15 amino acids. Germline lookup yields CDR1 SGHAT and CDR2 FQNNGV. Trimming shortened V by 4 bases and J by 4 bases, and 15 bases separated the two germline ends. CDR3 region: CASSSTTDRADTQYF. Here the CDR3 DNA reads TGTGCCAGCAGCTCGACGACAGATCGAGCAGATACGCAGTATTTT.

The chain has TRBV20-1 and TRBJ2-5, with D perhaps matching TRBD2 (6 bases). CDR1 and CDR2 from the germline V gene are DFQATT and SNEGSKA (reference sequence). With 6 bases removed from V and 2 bases from J, the gap between germline ends came to 19 bases. The CDR3 loop spans 15 amino acids. In DNA form, the CDR3 reads TGCAGTGCGTCTCAACCGGACTACAAACAAGAGACCCAGTACTTC. It specifies CSASQPDYKQETQYF.

DNA for the CDR3: TGTGCCAGCAGCCAAGTGGGCGGGGGGCCGAGGTCAGATGCCCAGTATTTT. Its protein is CASSQVGGGPRSDAQYF. The V call is TRBV4-2, the J call TRBJ2-3; 8 positions agree with TRBD2. The CDR3 runs 17 residues. V lost 1 base, J lost 12 bases, and 18 bases stayed unmatched. Germline V gene lookup returns CDR1 LGHNA and CDR2 YNFKEQ.

CDR3: CASSQGGLIEETQYF. CDR3 nucleotide sequence: TGTGCCAGCAGCCAAGGGGGACTAATCGAGGAGACCCAGTACTTC. The V gene is TRBV28, the J gene TRBJ2-5, with D possibly TRBD2 on 7 matching bases. CDR1 and CDR2 (germline): MDHEN, SYDVKM. The CDR3 sequence is 15 residues long. Trimming stripped 6 bases from V and 5 bases from J, with 19 bases between.

The chain combines TRBV12-3 or TRBV12-4 with TRBJ1-4, with 9 bases aligning to TRBD1. J gave up 4 bases and V 5 bases, and 5 bases lay outside the gene matches. The CDR3 contains 15 residues. The CDR3 protein is CASSLRQGGNEKLFF. As DNA, the CDR3 is TGTGCCAGCAGTCTCCGACAGGGGGGTAATGAAAAACTGTTTTTT.

This clonotype came up a few times. This sequence joins TRBV7-9 and TRBJ2-5, with TRBD2 as a possible D gene (5 bases). Germline V gene lookup returns CDR1 SEHNR and CDR2 FQNEAQ (reference sequence). The ends were cut back, 5 bases at V and 4 bases at J, with 11 bases in the middle. The CDR3 consists of 13 residues. In DNA, the CDR3 is TGTGCCAGCAGCCTTGACTATGCAGAGACCCAGTACTTC. Amino acid sequence: CASSLDYAETQYF.

The V and J genes are TRBV29-1 and TRBJ2-7, with D uncertain. The V end was cut by 3 bases, the J end by 1 base, with 10 bases between. The germline V gene has CDR1 SQVTM and CDR2 ANQGSEA. The CDR3 has 13 amino acids. The CDR3, as DNA: TGCAGCGTTGATTCCGTGGGGTCCTACGAGCAGTACTTC. Its translation: CSVDSVGSYEQYF.

The chain recombines TRBV12-3 or TRBV12-4 with TRBJ2-7, with D tentatively TRBD1 (7 bases). V gave up 7 bases and J gave up 1 base, with 11 bases separating them. The CDR3 spans 13 residues. The CDR3 bases are TGTGCCAGCATCCAGGGGGGATCCTACGAGCAGTACTTC. Amino acid sequence: CASIQGGSYEQYF.

This clonotype was counted ten times or more. The V call is TRBV7-8, the J call TRBJ2-7; 7 bases are a match to TRBD1. The CDR3 runs to 14 residues. V lost 4 bases and J lost 0; bases outside the gene matches: 3. Germline lookup yields CDR1 SGHVS and CDR2 FQNEAQ. CDR3 loop: CASSSGTDSYEQYF. CDR3 in DNA: TGTGCCAGCAGCTCCGGGACAGACTCCTACGAGCAGTACTTC.

This clonotype came up a few times. The chain has TRBV5-1 and TRBJ2-2, with unresolved D. The V end was cut by 0 bases, the J end by 3 bases, with 9 bases between. The CDR3 totals 15 residues. Germline values: CDR1 SGHRS, CDR2 YFSETQ. The CDR3 reads CASSLGLQDTGELFF. The CDR3 coding sequence is TGCGCCAGCAGCTTGGGGCTGCAAGACACCGGGGAGCTGTTTTTT.

The gene calls are TRBV20-1 and TRBJ1-2; perhaps TRBD1 as D (6 bases). Germline lookup yields CDR1 DFQATT and CDR2 SNEGSKA (reference sequence). The CDR3 length is 13 residues. Trimming took 6 bases from V and 1 from J, leaving 12 bases between them. CDR3 coding DNA: TGCAGTGCCCGGGACATATTTAACTATGGCTACACCTTC. Its protein is CSARDIFNYGYTF.

This clonotype was seen a handful of times. The J gene is TRBJ2-1, the V gene TRBV2, with a weak D call TRBD1 (6 bases). The CDR3 is made up of 14 amino acids. Germline assignment: CDR1 SNHLY and CDR2 FYNNEI. V gave up 9 bases and J gave up 8 bases, with 20 bases separating them. This CDR3 reads CARETDEPGDEQFF. The DNA for the CDR3 is TGTGCCAGGGAGACGGACGAGCCAGGGGATGAGCAGTTCTTC. Combining the CDR3 with reference TRBV2 and TRBJ2-1 gives the whole variable domain EPEVTQTPSHQVTQMGQEVILRCVPISNHLYFYWYRQILGQKVEFLVSFYNNEISEKSEIFDDQFSVERPDGSNFTLKIRSTKLEDSAMYFCARETDEPGDEQFFGPGTRLTVL.

The chain employs TRBV6-1 and TRBJ2-1; 15 positions match TRBD2. CDR1 and CDR2 from the germline V gene are MNHNS and SASEGT. This CDR3 has 16 amino acids. Germline trimming cut 5 bases from V and 7 bases from J; bases unmatched to any gene: 6. The CDR3 DNA reads as TGTGCCAGCAGTCCCCGAGGGACTAGCGGGGGGAATGAGCAGTTCTTC. Protein product: CASSPRGTSGGNEQFF.

The CDR3 DNA reads TGTGCCAGCAGCCAAGACATCGGGGTAGTATACAATGAGCAGTTCTTC. Encoded protein: CASSQDIGVVYNEQFF. This rearrangement joins TRBV4-2 to TRBJ2-1, with a tentative D call TRBD2 (5 bases). Germline-derived CDR1 and CDR2 are LGHNA and YNFKEQ. V dropped 0 bases and J dropped 4 bases, with 13 bases sitting between them. This CDR3 has 16 residues.